A selection of T cell receptor beta chains follows, all from one sample in a study of shared clonotypes between healthy human individuals. TCRdb's table, derived via immunoSEQ multiplex PCR, lists solely in-frame clones and lacks some. The table lists around 440,000 clones, around 77% of them singletons. Source material: PBMCs. These receptors were collected from a woman between 35 and 50 years old in good health. Some clones in this sample may be carry-over from other donors' samples. CDR3s include the opening cysteine and the closing phenylalanine or tryptophan. Each record gives: V gene, D gene, clone size, J gene, CDR3 DNA, CDR3 protein. A D gene is named only where the DNA matches it firmly. Clone size, where shown, is once, few, many, or a class for clones that have expanded.

TRBV11-2	TRBD1	-	TRBJ1-5	TGTGCCAGCAGCACGAAACCACAGGGGAAGGATCAGCCCCAGCATTTT	CASSTKPQGKDQPQHF
TRBV7-2	TRBD2	-	TRBJ2-1	TGTGCCAGCAGCTTAACTGGACTAGCGGGAGACAATGAGCAGTTCTTC	CASSLTGLAGDNEQFF
TRBV5-4	TRBD2	-	TRBJ2-3	TGTGCCAGCAGCTTGGTCACAGCGGGGTCCCGAGATACGCAGTATTTT	CASSLVTAGSRDTQYF
TRBV5-1	TRBD2	-	TRBJ2-3	TGCGCCAGCAGCAAGGGACTAGCGGAGGACACAGATACGCAGTATTTT	CASSKGLAEDTDTQYF
TRBV4-1	-	-	TRBJ1-5	TGCGCCAGCAGCCAAGTGAAGGGTCCAGGCAATCAGCCCCAGCATTTT	CASSQVKGPGNQPQHF
TRBV30	-	-	TRBJ2-3	TGTGCCTGGAGTGGTACGCAGTATTTT	CAWSGTQYF
TRBV19	TRBD2	-	TRBJ2-2	TGTGCCAGTAAGCAGACTAGCGATGGGGAAATCGGGGAGCTGTTTTTT	CASKQTSDGEIGELFF
TRBV5-6	-	once	TRBJ2-7	TGTGCCAGCAGCCCCGGGATTACCGCAGCTTACGAGCAGTACTTC	CASSPGITAAYEQYF
TRBV20-1	-	-	TRBJ2-2	TGCAGTGCGCCGCTCGTTGGGGAGCTGTTTTTT	CSAPLVGELFF
TRBV18	TRBD1	-	TRBJ2-3	TGTGCCAGCTCACCAAAAATTCCGGGACAGGGACTCACAGATACGCAGTATTTT	CASSPKIPGQGLTDTQYF
TRBV19	-	many	TRBJ1-3	TGTGCCAGTAGTATTTCAGCCCCGCTCTCTGGAAACACCATATATTTT	CASSISAPLSGNTIYF
TRBV5-1	TRBD1	-	TRBJ2-3	TGCGCCAGCAGCCCGGGACAGGCCTCAGATACGCAGTATTTT	CASSPGQASDTQYF
TRBV7-3	-	-	TRBJ2-1	TGTGCCAGCAGCTTCCGGGCCGGCAGGCCGGGGCCGAATGAGCAGTTCTTC	CASSFRAGRPGPNEQFF
TRBV19	-	-	TRBJ2-1	TGTGCCAGTAGTCCGGGGAGCTCCTACAATGAGCAGTTCTTC	CASSPGSSYNEQFF
TRBV28	-	-	TRBJ1-1	TGTGCCAGCAGTCACCGAGGTAGGGGCAGGGGCGGGACTGAAGCTTTCTTT	CASSHRGRGRGGTEAFF
TRBV2	TRBD2	-	TRBJ2-7	TGTGCCAGCACTCCGTCTAGCGGGATTCGTGAGCAGTACTTC	CASTPSSGIREQYF
TRBV5-6	TRBD1	-	TRBJ2-5	TGTGCCAGCAGCCCGACAGGGGTGTTCGAGACCCAGTACTTC	CASSPTGVFETQYF
TRBV15	-	-	TRBJ1-1	TGTGCCACCAGCAGAGAGAGGAGCACTGAAGCTTTCTTT	CATSRERSTEAFF
TRBV5-6	-	-	TRBJ2-5	TGTGCCAGCAGCCCTGTGGGGGTCACAGAGACCCAGTACTTC	CASSPVGVTETQYF
TRBV28	-	-	TRBJ1-4	TGCGCCAGCAGTTTCTCGACAGAAGCTAATGAAAAACTGTTTTTT	CASSFSTEANEKLFF
TRBV5-4	TRBD2	-	TRBJ2-7	TGTGCCAGCAGCGACGGACTAGTTTCAGAGCAGTACTTC	CASSDGLVSEQYF
TRBV19	TRBD1	few	TRBJ2-3	TGTGCCAGTAGTAGAAGGAGGACAGGCACAATTTCCCCCTTTCGCGCAGATACGCAGTATTTT	CASSRRRTGTISPFRADTQYF
TRBV19	-	-	TRBJ1-4	TGTGCCAGTAGCCTCAGTACAACTAATGAAAAACTGTTTTTT	CASSLSTTNEKLFF
TRBV7-6	-	-	TRBJ1-5	TGTGCCAGCAGGGAGGCAGAGGGGCAGCCCCAGCATTTT	CASREAEGQPQHF
TRBV2	-	-	TRBJ2-1	TGTGCCAGCAGTGGAGTTCTCTTGCCCCCTTCGAATGAGCAGTTCTTC	CASSGVLLPPSNEQFF
TRBV29-1	TRBD1	-	TRBJ2-1	TGCAGCTCCGACAGGGGCTACGAGCAGTTCTTC	CSSDRGYEQFF
TRBV5-4	TRBD2	-	TRBJ2-7	TGTGCCAGCAGCCCGACTAGCGGGACCTTCTACGAGCAGTACTTC	CASSPTSGTFYEQYF
TRBV27	TRBD2	-	TRBJ2-3	TGTGCCAGCGCGTTAGCGGGAGAGGGAGATACGCAGTATTTT	CASALAGEGDTQYF
TRBV14	-	-	TRBJ1-1	TGTGCCAGCAGCCAAGAGCAGGGATGGAACACTGAAGCTTTCTTT	CASSQEQGWNTEAFF
TRBV27	-	-	TRBJ2-1	TGTGCCAGCACATGGAGGGCCTACAATGAGCAGTTCTTC	CASTWRAYNEQFF
TRBV2	-	-	TRBJ2-1	TGTGCCAGCAGTGAGCAGCCAGAGTACAATGAGCAGTTCTTC	CASSEQPEYNEQFF
TRBV30	-	once	TRBJ1-1	TGTGCCTGGAGTACCCGACCAGGGGCTGAAGCTTTCTTT	CAWSTRPGAEAFF
TRBV30	TRBD2	-	TRBJ2-1	TGTGCCTGGAGTGTACAAAGCGGGAGTGAGCAGTTCTTC	CAWSVQSGSEQFF
TRBV11-2	TRBD2	-	TRBJ2-4	TGTGCCAGCAGCTTACTGGGACTAGCGGGAAACATTCAGTACTTC	CASSLLGLAGNIQYF